The source of this T cell receptor beta chain is a study of blood T cell repertoires in COVID-19. At the level of the study: Material from acute and convalescent COVID-19 was sourced from the United States, Italy and Spain.

Methods used by the authors: Cell counts per sample came from amplifying reference gene primers. The table came from immunoSEQ multiplex PCR; TCRdb's copy has only in-frame clones and leaves some out. V and J calls and clone size are copied from that table; D and trimming were computed from the DNA. This sample carries nearly 65,000 clones, 84% of them seen once, and the ten largest clones take 12%. Germline loops: CDR1 WSHSY, CDR2 SAAADI. V was cut by 6 bases and J by 0 bases, with 12 bases left in between. This CDR3 region has 15 residues. The sample was peripheral blood. This clonotype was obtained from a human donor in a cohort sampled during active COVID-19. The chain has TRBV10-2 and TRBJ1-3; D may be TRBD1 (5 bases). The chain's CDR3 is CASRQTDNSGNTIYF. In nucleotides, the CDR3 is TGCGCCAGCAGACAGACAGACAACTCTGGAAACACCATATATTTT.